A single TCR beta chain is shown here with its context. The entry originates in a study of T cell responses to AZD1222 COVID-19 vaccine. Second-dose intervals of approximately 4 or approximately 12 weeks were pooled. Produced via immunoSEQ multiplex PCR; TCRdb's table is partial and in-frame only. The sample holds fewer than 200,000 clones, roughly 87% seen once. This TCR was recovered from an adult who received the AZD1222 COVID-19 vaccine. The sample here was peripheral blood, taken 28 days after the second AZD1222 dose.

CDR3 coding DNA: TGTGCCAGCAGTGAAGCCTCTTGGAGCACGGGGGAGCTGTTTTTT. Its protein is CASSEASWSTGELFF. The chain combines TRBV6-1 with TRBJ2-2; D is unclear. V gave up 0 bases and J gave up 8 bases, with 13 bases separating them. This CDR3 comprises 15 residues. The germline CDR1 and CDR2 sequences are MNHNS and SASEGT.